This TCR beta chain was captured in a study of cytomegalovirus exposure and HLA in healthy donors. Across the study: Most genotyped donors, 65% to 90% of roughly 400, had Caucasian-associated genetic ancestry.

Trimming took 5 bases from V and 1 from J; bases not matched to a gene: 6. Per germline, CDR1 MNHEY and CDR2 SMNVEV (reference sequence). CDR3 size: 15 residues. Study-wide results and caveats: A later analysis appeared to link common viral pathogens to several of the most significant clusters.

On this clone: The antigen remains unidentified.

A multiplex PCR was run with 60 Vbeta primers and 13 Jbeta primers. Profiled with immunoSEQ multiplex PCR; TCRdb holds only in-frame clones, not every one. The repertoire shows under 250,000 clones; the top ten hold more than 0.95%. The TCR comes from a girl aged 2 to 10 in good health and CMV-seropositive. Sequenced material: PBMCs. This rearrangement joins TRBV27 to TRBJ1-1; 8 bases align to TRBD1. In DNA form, the CDR3 reads TGTGCCAGCAGTGACCACAGGGGGGGGAACACTGAAGCTTTCTTT. It specifies CASSDHRGGNTEAFF.